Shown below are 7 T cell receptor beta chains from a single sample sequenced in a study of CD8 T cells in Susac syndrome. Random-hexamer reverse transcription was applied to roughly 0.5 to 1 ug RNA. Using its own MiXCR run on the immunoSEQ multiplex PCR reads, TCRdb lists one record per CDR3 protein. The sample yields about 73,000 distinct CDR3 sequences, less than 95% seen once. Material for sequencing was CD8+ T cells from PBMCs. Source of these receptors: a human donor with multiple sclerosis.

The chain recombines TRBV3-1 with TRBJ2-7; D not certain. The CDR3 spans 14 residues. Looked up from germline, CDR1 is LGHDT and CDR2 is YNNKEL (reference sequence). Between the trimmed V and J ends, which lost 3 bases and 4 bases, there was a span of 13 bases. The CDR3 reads CASSHKGSAYEQYF. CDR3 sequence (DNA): TGTGCCAGCAGCCATAAAGGCAGCGCATACGAGCAGTACTTC.

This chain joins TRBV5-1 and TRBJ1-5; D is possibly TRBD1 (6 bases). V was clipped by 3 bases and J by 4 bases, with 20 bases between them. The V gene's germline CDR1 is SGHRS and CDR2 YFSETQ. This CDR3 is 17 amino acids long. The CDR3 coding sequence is TGCGCCAGCAGCTCCATGCCTTTGAGGGGGGATAATCAGCCCCAGCATTTT. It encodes CASSSMPLRGDNQPQHF.

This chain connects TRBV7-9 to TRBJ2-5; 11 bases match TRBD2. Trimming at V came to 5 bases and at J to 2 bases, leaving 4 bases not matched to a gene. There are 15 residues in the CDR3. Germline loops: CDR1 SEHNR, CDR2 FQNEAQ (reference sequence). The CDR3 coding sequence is TGTGCCAGCAGCCTGGGGACTAGCGGACAAGAGACCCAGTACTTC. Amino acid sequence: CASSLGTSGQETQYF.

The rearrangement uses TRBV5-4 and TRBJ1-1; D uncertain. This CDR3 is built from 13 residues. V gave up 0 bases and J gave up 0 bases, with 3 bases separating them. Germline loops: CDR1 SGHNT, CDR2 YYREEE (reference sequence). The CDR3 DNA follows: TGTGCCAGCAGCTTGGTTCTGAACACTGAAGCTTTCTTT. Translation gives CASSLVLNTEAFF.

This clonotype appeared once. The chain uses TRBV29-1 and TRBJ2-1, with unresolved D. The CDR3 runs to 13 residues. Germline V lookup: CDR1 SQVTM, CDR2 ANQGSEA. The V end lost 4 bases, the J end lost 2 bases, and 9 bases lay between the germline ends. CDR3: CSVGRPTYNEQFF. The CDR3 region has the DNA TGCAGCGTTGGACGTCCGACCTACAATGAGCAGTTCTTC.

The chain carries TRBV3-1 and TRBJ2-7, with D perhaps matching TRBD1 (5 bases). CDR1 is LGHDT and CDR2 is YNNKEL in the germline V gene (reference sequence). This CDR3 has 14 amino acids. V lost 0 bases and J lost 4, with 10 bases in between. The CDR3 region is CASSQEWGIYEQYF. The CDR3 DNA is TGTGCCAGCAGCCAAGAGTGGGGCATTTACGAGCAGTACTTC.

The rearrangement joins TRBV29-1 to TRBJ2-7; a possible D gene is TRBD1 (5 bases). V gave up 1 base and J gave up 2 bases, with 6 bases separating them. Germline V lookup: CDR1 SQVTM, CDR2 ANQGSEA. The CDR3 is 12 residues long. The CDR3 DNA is TGCAGCGTTGAAGGGACAACCTACGAGCAGTACTTC. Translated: CSVEGTTYEQYF.